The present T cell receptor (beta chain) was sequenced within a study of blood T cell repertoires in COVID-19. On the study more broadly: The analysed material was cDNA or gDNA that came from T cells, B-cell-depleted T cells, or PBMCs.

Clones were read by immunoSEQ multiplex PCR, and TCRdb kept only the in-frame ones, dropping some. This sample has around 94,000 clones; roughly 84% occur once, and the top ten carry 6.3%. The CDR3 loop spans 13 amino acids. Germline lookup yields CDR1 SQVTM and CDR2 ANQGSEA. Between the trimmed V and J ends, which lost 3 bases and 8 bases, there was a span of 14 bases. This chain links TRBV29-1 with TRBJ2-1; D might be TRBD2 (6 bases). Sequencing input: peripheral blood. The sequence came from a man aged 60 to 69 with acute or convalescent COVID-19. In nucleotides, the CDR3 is TGCAGCGTTGACCCTAGGGGCGGGGATGAGCAGTTCTTC. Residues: CSVDPRGGDEQFF.